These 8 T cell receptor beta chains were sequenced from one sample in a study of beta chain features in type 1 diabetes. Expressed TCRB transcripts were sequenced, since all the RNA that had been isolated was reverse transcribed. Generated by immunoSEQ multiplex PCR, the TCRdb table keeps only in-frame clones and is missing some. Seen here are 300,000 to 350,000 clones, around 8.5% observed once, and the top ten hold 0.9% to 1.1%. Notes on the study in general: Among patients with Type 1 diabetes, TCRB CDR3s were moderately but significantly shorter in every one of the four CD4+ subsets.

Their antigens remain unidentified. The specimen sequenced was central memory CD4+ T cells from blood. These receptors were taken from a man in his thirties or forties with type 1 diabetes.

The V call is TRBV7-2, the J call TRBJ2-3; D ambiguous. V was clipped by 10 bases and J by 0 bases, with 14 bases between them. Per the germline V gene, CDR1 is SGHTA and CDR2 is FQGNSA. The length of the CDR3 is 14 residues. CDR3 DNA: TGTGCCACCACCGACATATCTAGCACAGATACGCAGTATTTT. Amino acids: CATTDISSTDTQYF.

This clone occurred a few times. The CDR3 DNA is TGTGCCAGCAGCGCGCCGGGACAGGGGAAGGCTTTCTTT. It translates to CASSAPGQGKAFF. The J gene is TRBJ1-1, the V gene TRBV7-2, with 10 bases fitting TRBD1. After removal of 5 bases from V and 11 bases from J, the junction contained 8 bases not matched to a gene. Germline CDR1 and CDR2: SGHTA and FQGNSA. The CDR3 consists of 13 residues.

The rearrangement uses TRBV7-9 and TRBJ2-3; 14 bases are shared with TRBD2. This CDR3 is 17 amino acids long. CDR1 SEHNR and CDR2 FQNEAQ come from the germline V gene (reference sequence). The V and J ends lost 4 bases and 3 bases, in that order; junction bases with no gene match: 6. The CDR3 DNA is TGTGCCAGCAGCTCTCTTCGACTAGCGGGGGGGACAGATACGCAGTATTTT. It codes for CASSSLRLAGGTDTQYF.

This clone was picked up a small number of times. The CDR3 DNA sequence: TGTGCCTGGATAGTTGGGGGGGCCGTAGATACGCAGTATTTT. Its translation is CAWIVGGAVDTQYF. The rearrangement joins TRBV30 to TRBJ2-3; a weak D match, TRBD2 (7 bases). V was cut by 4 bases and J by 5 bases, with 16 bases left in between. The germline gives CDR1 GTSNPN, CDR2 SVGIG (reference sequence). The CDR3 sequence is 14 residues long.

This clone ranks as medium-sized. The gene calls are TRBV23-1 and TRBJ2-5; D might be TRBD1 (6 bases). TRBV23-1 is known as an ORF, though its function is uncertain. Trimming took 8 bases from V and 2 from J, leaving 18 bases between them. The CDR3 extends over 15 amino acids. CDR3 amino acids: CASRGRGQRQETQYF. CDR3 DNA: TGCGCCAGCCGAGGCAGGGGCCAGAGACAAGAGACCCAGTACTTC.

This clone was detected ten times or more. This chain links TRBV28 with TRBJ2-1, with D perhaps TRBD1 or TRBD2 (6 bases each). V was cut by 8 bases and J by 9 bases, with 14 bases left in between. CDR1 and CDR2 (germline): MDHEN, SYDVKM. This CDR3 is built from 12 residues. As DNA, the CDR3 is TGTGCCAGCTCACGGTGGGGGGCTGAGCAGTTCTTC. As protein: CASSRWGAEQFF.

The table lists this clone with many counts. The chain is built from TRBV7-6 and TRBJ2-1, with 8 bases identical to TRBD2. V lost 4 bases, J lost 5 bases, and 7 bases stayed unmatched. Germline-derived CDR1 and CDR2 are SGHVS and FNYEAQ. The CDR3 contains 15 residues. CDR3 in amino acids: CASSSGTRRDNEQFF. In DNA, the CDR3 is TGTGCCAGCAGCTCCGGGACTAGACGAGACAATGAGCAGTTCTTC.

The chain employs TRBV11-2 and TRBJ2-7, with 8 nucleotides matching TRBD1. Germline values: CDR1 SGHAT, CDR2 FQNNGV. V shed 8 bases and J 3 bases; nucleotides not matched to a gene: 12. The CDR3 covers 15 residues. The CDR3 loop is CASSAQGTGGYEQYF. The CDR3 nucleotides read TGTGCCAGCTCAGCTCAGGGGACAGGAGGCTACGAGCAGTACTTC. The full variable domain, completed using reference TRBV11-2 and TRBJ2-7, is EAGVAQSPRYKIIEKRQSVAFWCNPISGHATLYWYQQILGQGPKLLIQFQNNGVVDDSQLPKDRFSAERLKGVDSTLKIQPAKLEDSAVYLCASSAQGTGGYEQYFGPGTRLTVT.